This T cell receptor beta chain was retrieved from a study of T cell repertoires in cytomegalovirus infection. Background on the study: HLA-B-restricted CMV epitopes that are well studied were used alongside recently identified HLA-C-restricted ones. Through public TCR beta signatures, both CMV infection and matching HLA type were indicated. The study, taken as a whole, reports: Carriage of CMV together with the relevant HLA was identifiable through cumulative public TCR beta family frequency.

As to this clonotype: Its antigen is still unknown.

V shed 5 bases and J 4 bases; nucleotides not matched to a gene: 9. There are 16 residues in the CDR3. Germline loops: CDR1 MNHNS, CDR2 SASEGT. TCRdb passed the reads through MiXCR, listing each CDR3 protein once. The data hold approximately 990,000 distinct CDR3 sequences, with more than 25% observed a single time. This receptor was taken from a human donor in good health (CMV status not recorded). Some clones in this sample may be carry-over from other donors' samples. Here the sequenced sample was cultured CD8+ T cells from PBMCs, taken from culture after CMV antigen stimulation. V and J are TRBV6-1 and TRBJ1-5; 9 bases fit TRBD1. For the CDR3, the DNA is TGTGCCAGCAGTCGTACCCGGGACAGGGCTAATCAGCCCCAGCATTTT. This gives the protein CASSRTRDRANQPQHF.